This is a list of T cell receptor beta chains from one sample in a study of regulatory T cells in long-lasting Graves disease. TCRdb re-called the multiplex PCR reads through MiXCR, storing one row per CDR3 protein. The repertoire consists of about 450,000 distinct CDR3 sequences, with less than 15% occurring once and the leading ten covering around a sixth. Another study also made use of these data, one on T cells in Graves' hyperthyroidism and ophthalmopathy.

The material was peripheral blood mononuclear cells (PBMCs), obtained at new diagnosis, from a patient treated with antithyroid drugs. These receptors all come from a woman aged 45-65 years with Graves disease. Both conserved end residues are part of each CDR3. Fields, in order: J gene, D gene, V gene, clone size, CDR3 protein. A D gene is named only where the DNA matches it firmly. Clone size, where shown, is once, few, many, or a class for clones that have expanded.

J gene: TRBJ2-1
D gene: TRBD2
V gene: TRBV6-1
clone size: many
CDR3 protein: CASSQGTSPYNEQFF

J gene: TRBJ2-2
D gene: TRBD1
V gene: TRBV12-3/TRBV12-4
clone size: many
CDR3 protein: CASRGQLLNTGELFF

J gene: TRBJ2-7
D gene: NA
V gene: TRBV29-1
clone size: many
CDR3 protein: CSVDSLEGTTYEQYF

J gene: TRBJ2-3
D gene: NA
V gene: TRBV5-1
clone size: NA
CDR3 protein: CASSYGTPITDTQYF

J gene: TRBJ2-1
D gene: TRBD2
V gene: TRBV5-1
clone size: many
CDR3 protein: CASSRMTSGGYNEQFF

J gene: TRBJ2-5
D gene: TRBD1
V gene: TRBV10-3
clone size: NA
CDR3 protein: CAISDLTGVETQYF

J gene: TRBJ1-4
D gene: NA
V gene: TRBV4-1
clone size: NA
CDR3 protein: CASSQEEGAANEKLFF

J gene: TRBJ2-7
D gene: TRBD1
V gene: TRBV6-1
clone size: NA
CDR3 protein: CASSEGRTGPYEQYF

J gene: TRBJ2-2
D gene: NA
V gene: TRBV20-1
clone size: NA
CDR3 protein: CSAKNTGELFF

J gene: TRBJ2-1
D gene: NA
V gene: TRBV5-1
clone size: many
CDR3 protein: CASSLGPTGNEQFF

J gene: TRBJ2-6
D gene: NA
V gene: TRBV2
clone size: many
CDR3 protein: CASSEDRRILKTSGANVLTF

J gene: TRBJ1-5
D gene: NA
V gene: TRBV6-1
clone size: few
CDR3 protein: CASGGVTLGNQPQHF

J gene: TRBJ2-7
D gene: NA
V gene: TRBV7-9
clone size: NA
CDR3 protein: CAVLGTEQYF

J gene: TRBJ2-7
D gene: TRBD1
V gene: TRBV5-1
clone size: many
CDR3 protein: CASSLGVGTGNYEQYF

J gene: TRBJ2-3
D gene: TRBD2
V gene: TRBV7-3
clone size: few
CDR3 protein: CASSPLAGRSAHMGTDTQYF

J gene: TRBJ2-1
D gene: NA
V gene: TRBV12-5
clone size: many
CDR3 protein: CASGTLHSVSYNEQFF

J gene: TRBJ2-1
D gene: NA
V gene: TRBV9
clone size: many
CDR3 protein: CASSVGSPNEQFF

J gene: TRBJ2-3
D gene: NA
V gene: TRBV28
clone size: many
CDR3 protein: CASSPTPDTQYF